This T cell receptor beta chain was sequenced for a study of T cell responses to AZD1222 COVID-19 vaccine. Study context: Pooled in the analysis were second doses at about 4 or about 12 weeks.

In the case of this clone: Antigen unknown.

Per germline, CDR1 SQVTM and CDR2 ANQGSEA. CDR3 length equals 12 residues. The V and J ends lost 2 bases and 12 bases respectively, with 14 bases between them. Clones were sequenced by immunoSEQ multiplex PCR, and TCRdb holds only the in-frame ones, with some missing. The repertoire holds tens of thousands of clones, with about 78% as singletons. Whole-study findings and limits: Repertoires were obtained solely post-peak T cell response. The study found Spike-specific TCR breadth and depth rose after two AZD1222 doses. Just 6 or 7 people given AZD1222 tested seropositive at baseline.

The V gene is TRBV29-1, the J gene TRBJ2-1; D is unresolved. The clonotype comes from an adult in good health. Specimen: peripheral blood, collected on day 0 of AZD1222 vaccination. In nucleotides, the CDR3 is TGCAGCGTTGAACGGACGGATTCCGGGCAGTTCTTC. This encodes CSVERTDSGQFF.